This T cell receptor beta chain comes out of a study of shared clonotypes between healthy human individuals. This clone was observed a single time. Trimming shortened V by 1 base and J by 7 bases, and 8 bases separated the two germline ends. There are 13 residues in the CDR3. Germline CDR1 is SGHKS and CDR2 is YYEKEE (reference sequence). Assay used: immunoSEQ multiplex PCR; TCRdb lists only in-frame clones, some missing. The profile shows roughly 2.5 million clones, more than 90% of them singletons. This TCR came from a young man in good health. The sample was naive CD4+ T cells sorted from blood. Subset: CD45RA+ positively selected. The rearrangement links TRBV5-5 to TRBJ2-2; unclear D gene. Here the CDR3 DNA reads TGTGCCAGCAGCTTGATAGGCGTCGGGGAGCTGTTTTTT. Amino acid sequence: CASSLIGVGELFF.